This entry features one T cell receptor beta chain sequence. Antigen unknown. This record comes from a study of beta chain features in type 1 diabetes. Study findings and constraints: Naive, central memory and regulatory TCRB repertoires appeared more similar among patients than healthy donors. PCR, the amplification step, might favor shorter templates, equally in patients and controls.

TCRB transcripts that were expressed got sequenced, as all of the isolated RNA had been reverse transcribed. Repertoires were generated with immunoSEQ multiplex PCR, while TCRdb's copy carries only in-frame clones and drops some. The sample has fewer than 350,000 clones; around a fifth are singletons. Without exception, sorted populations had purity beyond 98%. CDR1 and CDR2 from the germline V gene are LNHNV and YYDKDF (reference sequence). The germline V and J ends were trimmed by 3 bases and 7 bases, with 10 bases remaining between them. The CDR3 runs 13 residues. This TCR came from a woman younger than 35 in good health. The J gene is TRBJ2-1, the V gene TRBV15, with D possibly matching TRBD2 (6 bases). Sequencing was done on a sample of naive CD4+ T cells from blood. The CDR3 nucleotides read TGTGCCACCAGCAGGGGGGGAATAAATGAGCAGTTCTTC. Translation: CATSRGGINEQFF. The full variable domain, in which reference TRBV15 and TRBJ2-1 provide the parts outside the CDR3, is DAMVIQNPRYQVTQFGKPVTLSCSQTLNHNVMYWYQQKSSQAPKLLFHYYDKDFNNEADTPDNFQSRRPNTSFCFLDIRSPGLGDTAMYLCATSRGGINEQFFGPGTRLTVL.